This TCR beta chain was recovered during a study of blood T cell repertoires in COVID-19. In the study's own analysis: Amplification of reference gene primers provided the estimated nucleated cell counts. The protocol was immunoSEQ multiplex PCR, while the TCRdb copy is restricted to in-frame clones and leaves out a portion. V, J and clone size reflect that table, while D and trimming were determined from the DNA. The data show 150,000 or so clones, 76% seen once. Trimming pared 7 bases from V and 0 bases from J, leaving 16 bases between. The CDR3 totals 16 residues. Germline V lookup: CDR1 SNHLY, CDR2 FYNNEI.

This TCR was recovered from a woman at least 80 years old with active or convalescent COVID-19. The sample consisted of peripheral blood. The genes are TRBV2 and TRBJ1-3; D ambiguous. The CDR3: CASINLPGSSGNTIYF. CDR3 sequence (DNA): TGTGCCAGCATTAATCTCCCGGGAAGCTCTGGAAACACCATATATTTT.